This T cell receptor (beta chain) was retrieved from a study of blood T cell repertoires in COVID-19. Study in general: PBMCs, B-cell-depleted T cells, or T cells were the source of the cDNA or gDNA that made up the material.

The length of the CDR3 is 17 residues. With 5 bases clipped from V and 4 bases from J, the junction kept 12 bases outside the gene matches. Germline CDR1 is SSHAT and CDR2 is FNYEAQ (reference sequence). Authors' processing steps: For nucleated cells, counts were estimated from reference gene primer amplification. The method was immunoSEQ multiplex PCR; TCRdb's version includes in-frame clones alone and lacks a portion of them. Clone size and V and J calls were adopted from that table, with D and trimming inferred from the DNA. The sample holds hundreds of thousands of clones, 88% seen once. Participants, roughly 18 to 90 years old, spanned fewer than 25 US areas. Participants reported their clinical history, and cohort assignment relied on those reports.

The genes are TRBV7-7 and TRBJ1-3; 9 bases align to TRBD1. Sequenced input: PBMCs or T cells enriched from blood (not recorded which). The receptor was derived from a woman aged 40 to 49 with acute COVID-19. CDR3 protein: CASSPGQGLSTGNTIYF. For the CDR3, the DNA is TGTGCCAGCAGCCCGGGACAGGGTCTTTCCACAGGAAACACCATATATTTT. The full variable domain, in which reference TRBV7-7 and TRBJ1-3 provide the parts outside the CDR3, is GAGVSQSPRYKVTKRGQDVTLRCDPISSHATLYWYQQALGQGPEFLTYFNYEAQPDKSGLPSDRFSAERPEGSISTLTIQRTEQRDSAMYRCASSPGQGLSTGNTIYFGEGSWLTVV.